The present entry profiles one T cell receptor beta chain with its context. This record belongs to a study of preoperative IRX-2 immunotherapy in early breast cancer. Repertoires were generated with immunoSEQ multiplex PCR, while TCRdb's copy carries only in-frame clones and drops some. The repertoire includes tens of thousands of clones, approximately 89% of them detected once, and over 1.5% sits in the top ten. Treatment denoted: preoperative locoregional IRX-2 cytokine immunotherapy. Preoperative locoregional IRX-2 cytokine immunotherapy was tested in the phase Ib source study. Deletions cut 5 bases from V and 4 bases from J, with 10 bases between. Germline values: CDR1 SGHVT, CDR2 SQSDAQ. The CDR3 has 13 amino acids.

The clonotype originates from a human donor with breast cancer. The input for sequencing was tumor tissue, taken after IRX-2 immunotherapy. J is TRBJ2-3 and V is TRBV7-4; maybe TRBD2 (6 bases). CDR3 coding DNA: TGTGCCAGCAGCAAACTAGCCGCAGATACGCAGTATTTT. Its protein is CASSKLAADTQYF. The full variable domain, completed using reference TRBV7-4 and TRBJ2-3, is GAGVSQSPRYKVAKRGRDVALRCDSISGHVTLYWYRQTLGQGSEVLTYSQSDAQRDKSGRPSGRFSAERPERSVSTLKIQRTEQGDSAVYLCASSKLAADTQYFGPGTRLTVL.